Sequencing of this TCR beta chain was carried out in a study of sequential checkpoint blockade in melanoma. Study overall: DNA from over 80 pretreatment tumor samples underwent TCRβ immunosequencing.

Produced via immunoSEQ multiplex PCR; TCRdb's table is partial and in-frame only. The sample gives thousands of clones, approximately 30% of which show up once; roughly 23% is in the top ten. Noted treatment: randomized to nivolumab then ipilimumab (arm A) or the reverse (arm B). The table lists this clone with a few counts. What it binds is unknown. This CDR3 contains 13 residues. Germline V gene lookup returns CDR1 SGHVS and CDR2 FQNEAQ. Trimming stripped 3 bases from V and 11 bases from J, with 14 bases between. Whole-study findings and limits: Tumor T-cell fraction and clonality correlated with PD-L1 and CD8+ counts.

The chain couples TRBV7-8 to TRBJ1-5; no firm D call. The sample consisted of tumor tissue (inferred from file names), taken from a patient given nivolumab and ipilimumab in sequence. The clonotype comes from a human donor with melanoma. CDR3: CASSFDHTMSQHF. CDR3 nucleotides: TGTGCCAGCAGCTTCGACCACACCATGTCCCAGCATTTT.